The 18 T cell receptor beta chains below all came from one sample that was sequenced in a study of blood T cell repertoires in COVID-19. Sequencing used immunoSEQ multiplex PCR; TCRdb keeps in-frame clones, though not all of them. The sample includes over 100,000 clones, 75% to 90% of them seen just once. The specimen sequenced was peripheral blood. Receptors were obtained from a man aged 45-65 years with active COVID-19.

This chain uses TRBV7-9 with TRBJ1-2, with 8 bases that match TRBD1. This CDR3 contains 15 residues. Per germline, CDR1 SEHNR and CDR2 FQNEAQ (reference sequence). V dropped 5 bases and J dropped 1; count of bases not matched to a gene: 6. The DNA for the CDR3 is TGTGCCAGCAGCCGGTCGGGACAGGATAACTATGGCTACACCTTC. This sequence encodes CASSRSGQDNYGYTF.

This clone came up a few times. CDR3 sequence (DNA): TGTGCCAGCAGCGTAGGGAGTTCCTACGATACGCAGTATTTT. It codes for CASSVGSSYDTQYF. The chain has TRBV9 and TRBJ2-3, with D unresolved. Trimming cost V 0 bases and J 6 bases, with 11 bases left between them. CDR1 and CDR2 from the germline V gene are SGDLS and YYNGEE. The CDR3 is 14 amino acids.

The chain uses TRBV2 and TRBJ1-1; D is unresolved. This CDR3 spans 11 amino acids. V lost 2 bases to trimming and J lost 6 bases, with 4 bases between them. In germline, CDR1 is SNHLY, CDR2 FYNNEI. The CDR3: CASSESAEAFF. CDR3 coding DNA: TGTGCCAGCAGTGAATCAGCTGAAGCTTTCTTT.

This clone showed up just once. V gene TRBV10-3 combines with J gene TRBJ1-4; 10 bases align to TRBD1. This CDR3 is 15 amino acids long. J gave up 8 bases and V 0 bases, and 3 bases lay outside the gene matches. The germline V gene has CDR1 ENHRY and CDR2 SYGVKD. CDR3 amino acids: CAISESGQGYEKLFF. The CDR3 coding sequence is TGTGCCATCAGTGAGTCGGGACAGGGGTACGAAAAACTGTTTTTT.

This clone was seen only a few times. V and J are TRBV14 and TRBJ1-1; D possibly corresponds to TRBD1 (5 bases). CDR1 is SGHDN and CDR2 is FVKESK in the germline V gene. V gave up 0 bases and J gave up 2 bases, with 10 bases separating them. This CDR3 spans 15 amino acids. CDR3 nucleotide sequence: TGTGCCAGCAGCCAAGACGTGACAGTTAACACTGAAGCTTTCTTT. Translation: CASSQDVTVNTEAFF.

The V call is TRBV7-3, the J call TRBJ1-1; 7 bases align to TRBD1. Germline values: CDR1 SGHTA, CDR2 FQGTGA. V gave up 9 bases and J gave up 1 base; unmatched junction bases: 8. This CDR3 is 14 amino acids long. For the CDR3, the DNA is TGTGCCAGTGGATCCGGGACAGAGAACACTGAAGCTTTCTTT. It translates to CASGSGTENTEAFF.

This sequence joins TRBV5-6 and TRBJ1-2; D is possibly TRBD1 (5 bases). The CDR3 sequence is 12 residues long. Deletions cut 4 bases from V and 8 bases from J, with 12 bases between. Germline CDR1 is SGHDT and CDR2 is YYEEEE. The CDR3, as DNA: TGTGCCAGCAGCACCCACAGGCAGGGCTACACCTTC. Translating gives CASSTHRQGYTF. The variable domain in full, completed from reference TRBV5-6 and TRBJ1-2, reads DAGVTQSPTHLIKTRGQQVTLRCSPKSGHDTVSWYQQALGQGPQFIFQYYEEEERQRGNFPDRFSGHQFPNYSSELNVNALLLGDSALYLCASSTHRQGYTFGSGTRLTVV.

The V call is TRBV27, the J call TRBJ2-5, with a possible D match to TRBD2 (5 bases). Deletions cut 2 bases from V and 5 bases from J, with 12 bases between. Germline values: CDR1 MNHEY, CDR2 SMNVEV (reference sequence). The CDR3 loop spans 14 amino acids. The CDR3, as DNA: TGTGCCAGCAGTTTAAGTGCTAGCAGGGAGACCCAGTACTTC. This gives the protein CASSLSASRETQYF.

J is TRBJ2-1 and V is TRBV30; the D is unclear. Germline CDR1 is GTSNPN and CDR2 is SVGIG (reference sequence). This CDR3 is 11 amino acids long. The germline V and J ends were trimmed by 1 base and 8 bases, with 6 bases remaining between them. The CDR3 region is CAWSAPYEQFF. The CDR3 DNA reads as TGTGCCTGGAGTGCCCCGTATGAGCAGTTCTTC.

V usage is TRBV11-2 and J usage is TRBJ1-3, with D maybe TRBD1 (6 bases). V was shortened by 5 bases and J by 11 bases, with 19 bases between the two germline ends. The CDR3 extends over 14 amino acids. CDR1 and CDR2 from the germline V gene are SGHAT and FQNNGV. The CDR3 region has the DNA TGTGCCAGCAGCCTAGCCGTCGGGGGGCTGGCCATATATTTT. Residues: CASSLAVGGLAIYF.

The V call is TRBV4-3, the J call TRBJ2-5, with TRBD1 identical over 8 bases. The CDR3 has 16 residues. In germline, CDR1 is LGHNA, CDR2 YSLEER. V shed 0 bases and J 1 base; nucleotides not matched to a gene: 4. The DNA of the CDR3 is TGCGCCAGCAGCCAAGATGTCGGACAGGGCCAAGAGACCCAGTACTTC. Translation: CASSQDVGQGQETQYF.

This clone was counted only a few times. The chain employs TRBV11-2 and TRBJ2-7, with a tentative D call TRBD2 (5 bases). V lost 0 bases, J lost 2 bases, and 11 bases lay in between. CDR1 SGHAT and CDR2 FQNNGV come from the germline V gene. The CDR3 covers 15 residues. CDR3 sequence reads: CASSLDSLGTYEQYF. CDR3 in DNA: TGTGCCAGCAGCTTAGACTCTCTCGGGACCTACGAGCAGTACTTC. Full variable domain (rest looked up from reference TRBV11-2 and TRBJ2-7): EAGVAQSPRYKIIEKRQSVAFWCNPISGHATLYWYQQILGQGPKLLIQFQNNGVVDDSQLPKDRFSAERLKGVDSTLKIQPAKLEDSAVYLCASSLDSLGTYEQYFGPGTRLTVT.

The chain joins TRBV6-4 to TRBJ1-1; D may be TRBD1 (6 bases). The germline V gene encodes CDR1 MRHNA and CDR2 SNTAGT. V was clipped by 5 bases and J by 6 bases, with 16 bases between them. There are 14 residues in the CDR3. CDR3 DNA sequence: TGTGCCAGCAGTACCACAGGGAATAGGCCTGAAGCTTTCTTT. Its protein is CASSTTGNRPEAFF.

This rearrangement joins TRBV27 to TRBJ2-7, with 10 nucleotides matching TRBD2. The V gene's germline CDR1 is MNHEY and CDR2 SMNVEV (reference sequence). The V gene end was trimmed by 5 bases and the J gene end by 1 base; junction bases not matched to a gene: 2. The CDR3 has 14 amino acids. CDR3 loop: CASSNSGGSYEQYF. The DNA of the CDR3 is TGTGCCAGCAGTAATAGCGGGGGGTCCTACGAGCAGTACTTC.

J is TRBJ2-2 and V is TRBV6-5, with 7 positions matching TRBD2. V dropped 6 bases and J dropped 7; count of bases not matched to a gene: 5. Germline loops: CDR1 MNHEY, CDR2 SVGAGI. CDR3 length: 13 amino acids. The CDR3: CASSRGEGGELFF. The CDR3 DNA is TGTGCCAGCAGCCGCGGGGAGGGCGGGGAGCTGTTTTTT.

J is TRBJ1-5 and V is TRBV7-8; D is ambiguous. V was trimmed by 1 base and J by 2 bases, leaving 9 bases between them. Per germline, CDR1 SGHVS and CDR2 FQNEAQ. The CDR3 length is 15 residues. CDR3 coding DNA: TGTGCCAGCAGCTTAGGTTGGCAGGGCAATCAGCCCCAGCATTTT. Translation gives CASSLGWQGNQPQHF.

The rearrangement joins TRBV6-2 or TRBV6-3 to TRBJ2-6; D not certain. CDR1 is MNHEY and CDR2 is SVGEGT in the germline V gene. V shed 0 bases and J shed 2 bases, with 17 bases lying between them. CDR3 size: 19 residues. This chain's CDR3 is CASSYSRDQVETGANVLTF. The DNA of the CDR3 is TGTGCCAGCAGTTACTCGCGAGATCAGGTTGAAACTGGGGCCAACGTCCTGACTTTC.

The rearrangement joins TRBV11-2 to TRBJ1-2; D not resolved. Deletions cut 0 bases from V and 0 bases from J, with 5 bases between. Germline V lookup: CDR1 SGHAT, CDR2 FQNNGV. CDR3 length equals 14 residues. CDR3: CASSLDRANYGYTF. CDR3 in DNA: TGTGCCAGCAGCTTAGATCGGGCTAACTATGGCTACACCTTC. Full variable domain (rest looked up from reference TRBV11-2 and TRBJ1-2): EAGVAQSPRYKIIEKRQSVAFWCNPISGHATLYWYQQILGQGPKLLIQFQNNGVVDDSQLPKDRFSAERLKGVDSTLKIQPAKLEDSAVYLCASSLDRANYGYTFGSGTRLTVV.